One sample yielded the 18 T cell receptor beta chains listed below, sequenced in a study of control samples from healthy donors and cancer patients. Some clones are missing from TCRdb's copy, which holds only in-frame ones; the method was immunoSEQ multiplex PCR. This table has about 110,000 clones, approximately 88% appearing once. Material for sequencing was PBMCs. The receptor source for this set is a woman aged 55 to 70 with lung cancer.

A few counts support this clone. The chain links TRBV3-1 (or the pseudogene TRBV3-2) to TRBJ1-3; a possible D gene is TRBD1 (5 bases). Between the trimmed V and J ends, which lost 0 bases and 5 bases, there was a span of 11 bases. The CDR3 sequence is 15 residues long. The germline V gene has CDR1 LGHDT and CDR2 YNNKEL (reference sequence). CDR3 sequence reads: CASSQELQGRNTIYF. DNA of the CDR3: TGTGCCAGCAGCCAAGAATTGCAGGGCCGAAACACCATATATTTT.

The chain recombines TRBV30 with TRBJ2-6, with 9 positions matching TRBD1. Per the germline V gene, CDR1 is GTSNPN and CDR2 is SVGIG (reference sequence). After removal of 3 bases from V and 4 bases from J, the junction contained 10 bases not matched to a gene. The CDR3 extends over 17 amino acids. CDR3 coding DNA: TGTGCCTGGAGGCGGGACAGGGCTGCTGGGGGGGCCAACGTCCTGACTTTC. This translates into CAWRRDRAAGGANVLTF.

This rearrangement joins TRBV6-6 to TRBJ2-7; 7 bases fit TRBD1. Trimming at V came to 10 bases and at J to 7 bases, leaving 13 bases not matched to a gene. The germline CDR1 and CDR2 sequences are MNHNY and SVGAGI (reference sequence). The CDR3 covers 13 residues. The CDR3 loop is CAISNRGLREQYF. DNA for the CDR3: TGTGCCATCTCTAACAGGGGATTGCGAGAGCAGTACTTC.

This chain joins TRBV27 and TRBJ1-2; 10 bases are shared with TRBD1. This CDR3 is built from 15 residues. Looked up from germline, CDR1 is MNHEY and CDR2 is SMNVEV (reference sequence). Trimming took 5 bases from V and 7 from J; bases not matched to a gene: 10. The CDR3 DNA follows: TGTGCCAGCAGTAGTCCCGGGACAGGGGTTGGTGGCTACACCTTC. Translated, it gives CASSSPGTGVGGYTF.

The V call is TRBV6-5, the J call TRBJ2-1, with 8 bases that match TRBD2. In germline, CDR1 is MNHEY, CDR2 SVGAGI. Trimming took 4 bases from V and 15 from J; bases not matched to a gene: 17. This CDR3 comprises 15 residues. The chain's CDR3 is CASSFKSGSAIWLFF. CDR3 nucleotide sequence: TGTGCCAGCAGTTTTAAAAGCGGGAGTGCAATCTGGCTGTTCTTC.

The gene calls are TRBV7-9 and TRBJ1-6, with 10 bases identical to TRBD1. Trimming at V came to 4 bases and at J to 10 bases, leaving 4 bases not matched to a gene. Looked up from germline, CDR1 is SEHNR and CDR2 is FQNEAQ (reference sequence). CDR3 length equals 14 residues. The CDR3 DNA reads as TGTGCCAGCAGCTCCGGACAGGGGGAATCACCCCTCCACTTT. As protein: CASSSGQGESPLHF.

V gene TRBV5-4 combines with J gene TRBJ1-1, with a possible D match to TRBD1 (5 bases). Germline V lookup: CDR1 SGHNT, CDR2 YYREEE (reference sequence). The CDR3 is 15 residues long. V was clipped by 9 bases and J by 4 bases, with 22 bases between them. The chain's CDR3 is CATSRHGTGGTEAFF. CDR3 in DNA: TGTGCCACCTCCCGTCACGGGACGGGGGGCACTGAAGCTTTCTTT.

The chain links TRBV19 to TRBJ1-3; 11 bases align to TRBD1. Trimming took 6 bases from V and 4 from J; bases not matched to a gene: 11. From germline, CDR1 is LNHDA and CDR2 SQIVND (reference sequence). The CDR3 length is 17 residues. In DNA form, the CDR3 reads TGTGCCAGTAGCCCCACGGACAGGGGGCTGGGCGGAAACACCATATATTTT. Translation gives CASSPTDRGLGGNTIYF. Drawing the rest from reference TRBV19 and TRBJ1-3, the complete variable domain is DGGITQSPKYLFRKEGQNVTLSCEQNLNHDAMYWYRQDPGQGLRLIYYSQIVNDFQKGDIAEGYSVSREKKESFPLTVTSAQKNPTAFYLCASSPTDRGLGGNTIYFGEGSWLTVV.

The chain couples TRBV19 to TRBJ2-5, with TRBD1 matching 10 bases. This CDR3 has 17 amino acids. The junction had 12 bases not matched to a gene; V was cut back by 4 bases and J by 4 bases. Germline loops: CDR1 LNHDA, CDR2 SQIVND (reference sequence). The chain's CDR3 is CASSRTPTGGHGETQYF. CDR3 sequence (DNA): TGTGCCAGTAGTAGAACACCGACAGGGGGCCATGGAGAGACCCAGTACTTC.

Comments on this clone: The junction departs from germline at one end; a sequencing error may be responsible. The chain is built from TRBV7-7 and TRBJ2-1; D not certain. This CDR3 has 14 amino acids. Germline assignment: CDR1 SSHAT and CDR2 FNYEAQ (reference sequence). The CDR3 sequence is CASSQTTAQSEQFF. The CDR3 DNA follows: TGTGCTAGCAGCCAAACGACGGCACAGAGTGAGCAGTTCTTC.

This clone was picked up one time. V usage is TRBV19 and J usage is TRBJ2-5; 9 bases are shared with TRBD1. CDR3 length: 14 amino acids. Germline CDR1 and CDR2: LNHDA and SQIVND (reference sequence). V was pared by 5 bases and J by 3 bases, with 4 bases of the junction left unmatched. The CDR3 protein is CASSPRTGEETQYF. For the CDR3, the DNA is TGTGCCAGTAGTCCCCGGACAGGGGAAGAGACCCAGTACTTC.

This clone was found a few times. J is TRBJ2-1 and V is TRBV24-1, with 9 bases fitting TRBD2. The CDR3 is 17 residues long. The V gene's germline CDR1 is KGHDR and CDR2 SFDVKD. V was clipped by 4 bases and J by 0 bases; unmatched bases: 6. The CDR3 here is CATSEPTSGHSYNEQFF. CDR3 nucleotide sequence: TGTGCCACCAGTGAACCTACTAGCGGGCACTCCTACAATGAGCAGTTCTTC.

The genes are TRBV4-1 and TRBJ1-5; 11 bases are shared with TRBD1. V trimming: 0 bases; J trimming: 6 bases; junction bases outside the gene matches: 1. The germline V gene encodes CDR1 MGHRA and CDR2 YSYEKL. The CDR3 spans 15 residues. DNA for the CDR3: TGCGCCAGCAGCCAAGATGGACAGGGGGCTCAGCCCCAGCATTTT. It specifies CASSQDGQGAQPQHF.

This chain uses TRBV24-1 with TRBJ2-7; TRBD2 matches 7 bases. Germline V gene lookup returns CDR1 KGHDR and CDR2 SFDVKD. V gave up 4 bases and J gave up 2 bases; unmatched junction bases: 4. The CDR3 runs 14 residues. The CDR3 DNA reads as TGTGCCACCAGTGACACGGGAGGCCCCTACGAGCAGTACTTC. Amino acid sequence: CATSDTGGPYEQYF.

The genes are TRBV9 and TRBJ2-7; perhaps D is TRBD1 or TRBD2 (5 bases each). This CDR3 is built from 14 residues. Germline CDR1 SGDLS, CDR2 YYNGEE. V lost 2 bases, J lost 4 bases, and 13 bases lay in between. The chain's CDR3 is CASSVRESFYEQYF. In DNA, the CDR3 is TGTGCCAGCAGCGTCAGGGAGTCATTTTACGAGCAGTACTTC.

The chain couples TRBV7-2 to TRBJ1-3; D is unclear. V was trimmed by 5 bases and J by 0 bases, leaving 14 bases between them. The germline CDR1 and CDR2 sequences are SGHTA and FQGNSA. The CDR3 is 16 amino acids. Here the CDR3 reads CASSPGPDRSGNTIYF. DNA of the CDR3: TGTGCCAGCAGCCCTGGTCCCGATCGCTCTGGAAACACCATATATTTT.

This rearrangement joins TRBV20-1 to TRBJ1-3; D not resolved. The CDR3 spans 10 residues. Trimming stripped 3 bases from V and 8 bases from J, with 5 bases between. Germline V lookup: CDR1 DFQATT, CDR2 SNEGSKA (reference sequence). The CDR3 loop is CSASGDTIYF. CDR3 sequence (DNA): TGCAGTGCTAGTGGGGACACCATATATTTT.

V is TRBV28 and J is TRBJ2-1; 9 bases map to TRBD1. Looked up from germline, CDR1 is MDHEN and CDR2 is SYDVKM. After removal of 7 bases from V and 2 bases from J, the junction contained 6 bases not matched to a gene. CDR3 size: 15 residues. Here the CDR3 reads CASITGTGTYNEQFF. In nucleotides, the CDR3 is TGTGCCAGCATTACCGGGACAGGGACCTACAATGAGCAGTTCTTC.